The 5 T cell receptor beta chains presented below share a single source sample, sequenced in a study of human T cells and chemical hapten exposure (dated by TCRdb to about 2021). Total RNA was extracted from unfractionated whole blood collected in Tempus Blood RNA tubes. Library generation was performed with 5' RACE. The reads were generated on an Illumina MiSeq. The public reads were reanalyzed by TCRdb: fastp trimming at Q25, MiXCR alignment, in-frame beta chains only. Rows are combined by CDR3 protein, so each entry shows the most common genes and DNA. Here the sample has tens of thousands of distinct CDR3 sequences; roughly 8% occur a single time. In total, the top ten clones hold under 3% of the sample. These receptors were taken from a male donor in good health.

This chain joins TRBV4-2 and TRBJ1-1; TRBD1 is a possible D gene (6 bases). The CDR3 has 16 amino acids. With 0 bases removed from V and 1 base from J, the gap between germline ends came to 12 bases. Germline CDR1 LGHNA, CDR2 YNFKEQ. CDR3 sequence reads: CASSQDRAGENTEAFF. The CDR3 DNA reads as TGTGCCAGCAGCCAAGATAGGGCAGGGGAGAACACTGAAGCTTTCTTT.

This clonotype was counted ten times or more. The V gene is TRBV20-1, the J gene TRBJ2-5, with a tentative D call TRBD1 (6 bases). The germline V gene has CDR1 DFQATT and CDR2 SNEGSKA (reference sequence). V lost 6 bases and J 2 bases, leaving 16 bases between the germline ends. This CDR3 comprises 14 residues. CDR3 amino acids: CSALDRTVQETQYF. DNA for the CDR3: TGCAGTGCCCTTGACAGGACGGTGCAAGAGACCCAGTACTTC.

The J gene is TRBJ2-7, the V gene TRBV10-3; D is unclear. Germline CDR1 ENHRY, CDR2 SYGVKD. Trimming pared 6 bases from V and 2 bases from J, leaving 8 bases between. The CDR3 has 12 amino acids. The CDR3 reads CAIRDIAYEQYF. The CDR3 DNA sequence: TGTGCCATCAGAGATATCGCCTACGAGCAGTACTTC.

This clonotype was observed a few times. The rearrangement links TRBV6-6 to TRBJ1-5; D remains unclear. Trimming left V 2 bases short and J 3 bases short, with 2 bases between. CDR3 size: 12 residues. The germline CDR1 and CDR2 sequences are MNHNY and SVGAGI (reference sequence). CDR3 in DNA: TGTGCCAGCAGTTACCTCAATCAGCCCCAGCATTTT. Residues: CASSYLNQPQHF.

Only a few counts were recorded for this clonotype. The chain uses TRBV19 and TRBJ1-6; 9 nucleotides agree with TRBD1. Per the germline V gene, CDR1 is LNHDA and CDR2 is SQIVND (reference sequence). The CDR3 is made up of 14 amino acids. Trimming at V came to 5 bases and at J to 7 bases, leaving 3 bases not matched to a gene. For the CDR3, the DNA is TGTGCCAGTAGTTCCGGGACAGGGAATTCACCCCTCCACTTT. This translates into CASSSGTGNSPLHF.